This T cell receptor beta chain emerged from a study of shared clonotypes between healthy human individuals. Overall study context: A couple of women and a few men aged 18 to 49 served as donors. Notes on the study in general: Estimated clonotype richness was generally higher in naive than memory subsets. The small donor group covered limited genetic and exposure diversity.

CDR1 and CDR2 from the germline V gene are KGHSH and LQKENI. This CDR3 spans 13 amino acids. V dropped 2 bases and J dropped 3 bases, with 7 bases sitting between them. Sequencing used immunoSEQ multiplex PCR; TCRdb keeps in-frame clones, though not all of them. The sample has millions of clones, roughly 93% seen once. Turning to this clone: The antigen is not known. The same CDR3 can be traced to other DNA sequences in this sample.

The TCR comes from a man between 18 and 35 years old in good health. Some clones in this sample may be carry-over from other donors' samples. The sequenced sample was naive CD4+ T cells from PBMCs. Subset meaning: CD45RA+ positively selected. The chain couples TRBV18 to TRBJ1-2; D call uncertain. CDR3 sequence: CASSPRADYGYTF. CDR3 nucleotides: TGTGCCAGCTCACCAAGGGCGGACTATGGCTACACCTTC.